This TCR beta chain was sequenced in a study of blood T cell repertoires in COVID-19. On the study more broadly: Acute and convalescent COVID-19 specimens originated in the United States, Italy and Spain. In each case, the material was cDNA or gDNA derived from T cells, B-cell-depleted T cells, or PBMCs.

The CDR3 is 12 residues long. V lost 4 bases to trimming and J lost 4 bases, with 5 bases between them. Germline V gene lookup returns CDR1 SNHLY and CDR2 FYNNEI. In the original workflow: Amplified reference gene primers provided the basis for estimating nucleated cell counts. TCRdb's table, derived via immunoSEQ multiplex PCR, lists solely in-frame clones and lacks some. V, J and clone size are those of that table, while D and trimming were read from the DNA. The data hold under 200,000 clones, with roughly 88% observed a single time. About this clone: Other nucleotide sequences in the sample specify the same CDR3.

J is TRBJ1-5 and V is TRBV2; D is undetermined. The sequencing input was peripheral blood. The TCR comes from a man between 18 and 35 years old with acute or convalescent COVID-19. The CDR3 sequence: CASSGRNQPQHF. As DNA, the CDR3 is TGTGCCAGCAGTGGCCGGAATCAGCCCCAGCATTTT.